The source of this T cell receptor (beta chain) is a study of beta chain features in type 1 diabetes. Sequenced material consisted of expressed TCRB transcripts (all of the isolated RNA was reverse transcribed). The data were produced by immunoSEQ multiplex PCR, yet TCRdb's version contains in-frame clones alone and is incomplete. The table lists about 930,000 clones, roughly 17% of them singletons. The sample comprised naive CD4+ T cells from blood. The receptor comes from a woman aged 18 to 35 in good health.

Written as DNA, the CDR3 is TGTGCCAGCAGCTTAACTTCACTGGACGAGACCCAGTACTTC. It yields the protein CASSLTSLDETQYF. The V and J genes are TRBV11-2 and TRBJ2-5; no definite D call. Trimming took off 2 bases at V and 5 bases at J, with 12 bases between the two ends. Germline V CDR1 and CDR2: SGHAT, FQNNGV. The CDR3 has 14 amino acids.